The 32 T cell receptor beta chains in this list originate from one sample, sequenced in a study of T-cell memory formation after mild COVID-19. TCRdb called the 5' RACE reads again in MiXCR, with one record for every CDR3 protein. The sample holds about 350,000 distinct CDR3 sequences, approximately 14% seen once. Sequencing was carried out using PBMCs or a T cell subset sorted from them (not recorded which). Receptors originate from a man between 18 and 35 years old who had mild COVID-19 (a few samples of this study predate the infection). Cell type and time point are not known.

This chain joins TRBV24-1 and TRBJ2-1, with 8 bases matching TRBD1. Germline V gives CDR1 KGHDR, CDR2 SFDVKD. The CDR3 totals 14 residues. V shed 4 bases and J 8 bases; nucleotides not matched to a gene: 6. The CDR3 DNA is TGTGCCACCAGTGAGGACAGGGAAATCGATGAGCAGTTCTTC. This encodes CATSEDREIDEQFF.

CDR3 coding DNA: TGCAGTGCTAGACTCCCCCCGGGACAGGGGGAAAACCTAGCCGATCCCCAGCATTTT. Residues: CSARLPPGQGENLADPQHF. The rearrangement links TRBV20-1 to TRBJ1-5, with TRBD1 matching 11 bases. CDR1 DFQATT and CDR2 SNEGSKA come from the germline V gene (reference sequence). V shed 2 bases and J 10 bases; nucleotides not matched to a gene: 22. This CDR3 region has 19 residues.

The chain has TRBV7-6 and TRBJ2-7, with D possibly called TRBD1 or TRBD2 (5 bases each). This CDR3 contains 15 residues. Trimming took 6 bases from V and 2 from J, leaving 17 bases between them. Germline V CDR1 and CDR2: SGHVS, FNYEAQ. For the CDR3, the DNA is TGTGCCAGCAGTACCCAGGGAGCGGCTACCTACGAGCAGTACTTC. Amino acid sequence: CASSTQGAATYEQYF. Looking up the rest from reference TRBV7-6 and TRBJ2-7 gives the full variable domain: GAGVSQSPRYKVTKRGQDVALRCDPISGHVSLYWYRQALGQGPEFLTYFNYEAQQDKSGLPNDRFSAERPEGSISTLTIQRTEQRDSAMYRCASSTQGAATYEQYFGPGTRLTVT.

The chain couples TRBV20-1 to TRBJ1-1; 7 bases are a match to TRBD1. The CDR3 contains 14 residues. The germline V gene has CDR1 DFQATT and CDR2 SNEGSKA (reference sequence). The V segment lost 1 base and the J segment 2 bases; nucleotides outside the gene matches: 4. The CDR3 DNA follows: TGCAGTGCTAGAGCGGACAGGCAAAACACTGAAGCTTTCTTT. Translating gives CSARADRQNTEAFF.

For the CDR3, the DNA is TGTGCCAGCAGCTTAGCGGGGACAGGGTTTTTCGGGGAGCTGTTTTTT. Its protein is CASSLAGTGFFGELFF. V and J are TRBV7-8 and TRBJ2-2; 9 nucleotides agree with TRBD1. The CDR3 length is 16 residues. The ends lost 0 bases at V and 7 bases at J; junction bases unmatched: 6. Germline CDR1 is SGHVS and CDR2 is FQNEAQ. The full variable domain, its missing parts supplied by reference TRBV7-8 and TRBJ2-2, is GAGVSQSPRYKVAKRGQDVALRCDPISGHVSLFWYQQALGQGPEFLTYFQNEAQLDKSGLPSDRFFAERPEGSVSTLKIQRTQQEDSAVYLCASSLAGTGFFGELFFGEGSRLTVL.

The J gene is TRBJ2-1, the V gene TRBV20-1; no reliable D call. The V gene lost 3 bases and the J gene lost 5 bases, with 14 bases spanning the gap. This CDR3 has 14 amino acids. Germline values: CDR1 DFQATT, CDR2 SNEGSKA (reference sequence). The CDR3 DNA follows: TGCAGTGCTAGCGGAAAGCATGGGGACAATGAGCAGTTCTTC. Protein sequence: CSASGKHGDNEQFF.

This sequence joins TRBV5-4 and TRBJ2-2; D might be TRBD1 (5 bases). V lost 9 bases and J 6 bases, leaving 12 bases between the germline ends. Germline V gene data show CDR1 as SGHNT and CDR2 as YYREEE (reference sequence). The CDR3 length is 12 residues. CDR3 residues: CATVGVPGELFF. For the CDR3, the DNA is TGTGCCACCGTAGGGGTCCCCGGGGAGCTGTTTTTT.

This clonotype was observed a handful of times. This rearrangement joins TRBV27 to TRBJ2-3, with D unresolved. The V end lost 6 bases, the J end lost 6 bases, and 13 bases lay between the germline ends. CDR1 is MNHEY, CDR2 SMNVEV, per germline (reference sequence). The CDR3 is made up of 13 amino acids. CDR3 DNA: TGTGCCAGCAGCGGCCGGTCCAGTGATACGCAGTATTTT. Translation: CASSGRSSDTQYF.

This clonotype has only a few counts. This chain links TRBV20-1 with TRBJ2-1; TRBD1 aligns across 7 bases. The germline V gene encodes CDR1 DFQATT and CDR2 SNEGSKA (reference sequence). The CDR3 is made up of 15 amino acids. Unmatched junction bases numbered 11, after V lost 5 bases and J lost 4 bases. CDR3 sequence: CSAVRGQLPYNEQFF. The CDR3 nucleotides are TGCAGTGCTGTACGGGGACAGTTACCGTACAATGAGCAGTTCTTC.

The V gene is TRBV7-2, the J gene TRBJ2-5; TRBD1 matches at 9 bases. This CDR3 spans 16 amino acids. After removal of 4 bases from V and 4 bases from J, the junction contained 10 bases not matched to a gene. Germline CDR1 reads SGHTA; CDR2 reads FQGNSA. CDR3 sequence (DNA): TGTGCCAGCAGCTCCCGCTACACAGGGGGCCTAGAGACCCAGTACTTC. It encodes CASSSRYTGGLETQYF.

This clonotype was counted only a few times. The genes are TRBV4-1 and TRBJ2-3; 9 nucleotides agree with TRBD2. The J segment lost 5 bases and the V segment lost 5 bases, leaving 17 bases of the junction unmatched. The CDR3 sequence is 18 residues long. CDR1 and CDR2 from the germline V gene are MGHRA and YSYEKL. CDR3 region: CASSSILLAGTLVDTQYF. CDR3 bases: TGCGCCAGCAGCAGTATCCTTCTAGCGGGGACTTTAGTAGATACGCAGTATTTT.

This clonotype was counted a few times. The V call is TRBV7-9, the J call TRBJ2-7; D may correspond to TRBD1 or TRBD2 (5 bases each). Germline V gene lookup returns CDR1 SEHNR and CDR2 FQNEAQ (reference sequence). The length of the CDR3 is 14 residues. Deletions cut 6 bases from V and 5 bases from J, with 17 bases between. CDR3 protein: CASSRDGLMNEQYF. DNA of the CDR3: TGTGCCAGCAGTCGGGACGGATTAATGAACGAGCAGTACTTC.

The V call is TRBV20-1, the J call TRBJ2-1, with 11 bases that match TRBD1. Germline CDR1 DFQATT, CDR2 SNEGSKA (reference sequence). The CDR3 runs 16 residues. The junction had 4 bases not matched to a gene; V was cut back by 3 bases and J by 0 bases. CDR3 coding DNA: TGCAGTGCTAGTGGGGACAGGGGGAGCTCCTACAATGAGCAGTTCTTC. Amino acid sequence: CSASGDRGSSYNEQFF.

The sample holds a few counts of this clonotype. The chain has TRBV6-5 and TRBJ1-1; weak D call: TRBD1 (5 bases). V was clipped by 6 bases and J by 2 bases, with 10 bases between them. The CDR3 is made up of 13 amino acids. The germline V gene has CDR1 MNHEY and CDR2 SVGAGI. The CDR3 sequence is CASSYDSNTEAFF. The CDR3 nucleotides read TGTGCCAGCAGCTACGACAGCAACACTGAAGCTTTCTTT.

This clonotype was detected a few times. The CDR3 nucleotides are TGTGCCAGCAGCTTGGCCGGGGATGCTGACTATGGCTACACCTTC. It encodes CASSLAGDADYGYTF. The chain links TRBV5-5 to TRBJ1-2; D gene unclear. Germline assignment: CDR1 SGHKS and CDR2 YYEKEE (reference sequence). Deletions cut 0 bases from V and 3 bases from J, with 12 bases between. The CDR3 spans 15 residues.

This clonotype was picked up many times. This chain uses TRBV7-2 with TRBJ2-7, with TRBD2 matching 11 bases. The J segment lost 7 bases and the V segment lost 5 bases, leaving 7 bases of the junction unmatched. Germline V CDR1 and CDR2: SGHTA, FQGNSA. This CDR3 spans 14 amino acids. CDR3 protein: CASSLTGLAEEQYF. The CDR3 DNA reads TGTGCCAGCAGCCTAACGGGACTAGCGGAAGAGCAGTACTTC.

V usage is TRBV5-6 and J usage is TRBJ1-1, with D perhaps matching TRBD1 (6 bases). Trimming cost V 2 bases and J 14 bases, with 13 bases left between them. This CDR3 spans 11 amino acids. Germline V gene sequence: CDR1 SGHDT, CDR2 YYEEEE. This CDR3 reads CASSFMGGSFF. CDR3 nucleotides: TGTGCCAGCAGCTTCATGGGGGGCTCGTTCTTT.

The chain has TRBV7-9 and TRBJ2-4, with a tentative D call TRBD1 (6 bases). The V gene's germline CDR1 is SEHNR and CDR2 FQNEAQ (reference sequence). CDR3 length: 12 residues. V lost 5 bases and J lost 6, with 8 bases in between. CDR3 in amino acids: CASSPDRNIQYF. The CDR3 DNA follows: TGTGCCAGCAGCCCGGACAGAAACATTCAGTACTTC.

The chain links TRBV5-1 to TRBJ2-7, with D unresolved. Trimming pared 1 base from V and 3 bases from J, leaving 17 bases between. Germline CDR1 reads SGHRS; CDR2 reads YFSETQ. The CDR3 totals 16 residues. CDR3 coding DNA: TGCGCCAGCAGCTTGAGGCTGGGAAACAGCCTCTACGAGCAGTACTTC. It codes for CASSLRLGNSLYEQYF.

In this sample, this clonotype turned up a few times. The V gene is TRBV11-2, the J gene TRBJ1-2; TRBD1 aligns across 8 bases. Germline loops: CDR1 SGHAT, CDR2 FQNNGV. The CDR3 is made up of 15 amino acids. Trimming removed 2 bases from V and 3 bases from J; junction bases left unmatched: 5. CDR3 loop: CASSLFQGADYGYTF. The CDR3 DNA is TGTGCCAGCAGCTTATTCCAGGGGGCGGACTATGGCTACACCTTC.

This clonotype was detected only a few times. The CDR3 DNA sequence: TGTGCCAGCAGCCATCCGGGACTAGCGGGGAACAATGAGCAGTTCTTC. Its translation is CASSHPGLAGNNEQFF. The genes are TRBV7-9 and TRBJ2-1, with 13 bases identical to TRBD2. The trim removed 5 bases at V and 5 bases at J, leaving 6 bases unmatched. CDR1 is SEHNR, CDR2 FQNEAQ, per germline (reference sequence). This CDR3 has 16 amino acids.

This clonotype has just a few counts. The CDR3 protein is CASSDFDTGELFF. The CDR3 bases are TGTGCCAGTAGCGACTTCGACACCGGGGAGCTGTTTTTT. The gene calls are TRBV19 and TRBJ2-2; D remains unclear. The CDR3 spans 13 residues. Trimming stripped 6 bases from V and 3 bases from J, with 8 bases between. Germline V gene lookup returns CDR1 LNHDA and CDR2 SQIVND (reference sequence).

V usage is TRBV7-9 and J usage is TRBJ1-4, with 8 bases matching TRBD1. The CDR3 has 14 amino acids. Per germline, CDR1 SEHNR and CDR2 FQNEAQ (reference sequence). V shed 4 bases and J 7 bases; nucleotides not matched to a gene: 5. Here the CDR3 reads CASSWTGKAEKLFF. The CDR3 DNA sequence: TGTGCCAGCAGCTGGACAGGGAAGGCTGAAAAACTGTTTTTT.

Here the CDR3 reads CASSLNQWGGTDTQYF. The CDR3 region has the DNA TGCGCCAGCAGCCTCAATCAATGGGGGGGCACAGATACGCAGTATTTT. The V call is TRBV10-2, the J call TRBJ2-3; perhaps TRBD2 as D (6 bases). CDR3 length: 16 amino acids. Germline-derived CDR1 and CDR2 are WSHSY and SAAADI. V lost 6 bases to trimming and J lost 1 base, with 17 bases between them.

This clonotype was detected once. The junction and the germline gene differ at one end; a read error may be behind it. The chain employs TRBV7-7 and TRBJ2-5; 9 nucleotides line up with TRBD1. Germline assignment: CDR1 SSHAT and CDR2 FNYEAQ (reference sequence). The CDR3 totals 14 residues. CDR3 bases: TGTGCTAGCAGCCAGACAGGGGGTGAGGGGACCCAGTACTTC. It yields the protein CASSQTGGEGTQYF.

This clonotype has just a few counts. The chain links TRBV11-2 to TRBJ2-2; no reliable D call. This CDR3 region has 14 residues. Germline-derived CDR1 and CDR2 are SGHAT and FQNNGV. Trimming removed 2 bases at V and 7 bases at J, with 11 bases between. In DNA, the CDR3 is TGTGCCAGCAGCTTACCCCCGGGTGGCGGGGAGCTGTTTTTT. Its translation is CASSLPPGGGELFF. The whole variable domain, remainder taken from reference TRBV11-2 and TRBJ2-2, is EAGVAQSPRYKIIEKRQSVAFWCNPISGHATLYWYQQILGQGPKLLIQFQNNGVVDDSQLPKDRFSAERLKGVDSTLKIQPAKLEDSAVYLCASSLPPGGGELFFGEGSRLTVL.

This clonotype has more than one count but fewer than ten. The rearrangement uses TRBV5-1 and TRBJ1-1; D perhaps matches TRBD1 (5 bases). V was trimmed by 5 bases and J by 1 base, leaving 9 bases between them. Germline V gene data show CDR1 as SGHRS and CDR2 as YFSETQ. CDR3 size: 13 residues. CDR3 bases: TGCGCCAGCAGACAAGGGACGAACACTGAAGCTTTCTTT. Translated, it gives CASRQGTNTEAFF.

The chain joins TRBV3-1 to TRBJ2-1; 12 bases line up with TRBD2. Germline-derived CDR1 and CDR2 are LGHDT and YNNKEL (reference sequence). Trimming cost V 3 bases and J 10 bases; bases outside gene matches: 10. The CDR3 loop spans 16 amino acids. CDR3 region: CASSHLSGLAGGEQFF. DNA of the CDR3: TGTGCCAGCAGCCACCTTTCGGGACTAGCGGGTGGAGAGCAGTTCTTC.

This clonotype came up a few times. The rearrangement uses TRBV24-1 and TRBJ2-1, with TRBD1 matching 9 bases. Trimming took 5 bases from V and 3 from J; bases not matched to a gene: 4. CDR1 KGHDR and CDR2 SFDVKD come from the germline V gene. The CDR3 is made up of 15 amino acids. The CDR3 reads CATSGGQGRYNEQFF. The CDR3 DNA reads as TGTGCCACCAGTGGTGGACAGGGGCGCTACAATGAGCAGTTCTTC.

The table lists this clonotype with many counts. The chain links TRBV19 to TRBJ1-5, with D maybe TRBD1 (6 bases). From germline, CDR1 is LNHDA and CDR2 SQIVND (reference sequence). Trimming removed 4 bases from V and 2 bases from J, with 6 bases in between. The CDR3 covers 13 residues. CDR3 DNA sequence: TGTGCCAGTAGTAACAGGGGCAATCAGCCCCAGCATTTT. Protein product: CASSNRGNQPQHF.

The rearrangement links TRBV10-3 to TRBJ1-6; D is unresolved. Germline V gene lookup returns CDR1 ENHRY and CDR2 SYGVKD. V lost 3 bases, J lost 10 bases, and 10 bases lay in between. CDR3 size: 13 residues. The chain's CDR3 is CAISEVFGSPLHF. Written as DNA, the CDR3 is TGTGCCATCAGTGAAGTGTTCGGCTCACCCCTCCACTTT.

Of note for this clonotype: This sequence may be a read error, since a much larger clone differs from it by one base. The chain has TRBV9 and TRBJ1-2, with TRBD1 matching over 7 bases. V was clipped by 3 bases and J by 3 bases; unmatched bases: 5. Germline CDR1 reads SGDLS; CDR2 reads YYNGEE. The CDR3 runs to 14 residues. The CDR3 region is CASSGTGADYGYTF. CDR3 coding DNA: TGTGCCAGCAGCGGCACAGGGGCCGACTATGGCTACACCTTC.